The 13 T cell receptor beta chains in this list originate from one sample, sequenced in a study of T cell repertoires in cytomegalovirus infection. TCRdb called the reads again in MiXCR, with one record for every CDR3 protein. The sample lists 740,000 or so distinct CDR3 sequences, about a third seen once, with 2.5% to 3.5% in the top ten. Sequenced: PBMCs. The origin of the receptors is a human donor in good health (CMV status not recorded). Some clones in this sample may be carry-over from other donors' samples.

This clonotype was seen only a few times. As DNA, the CDR3 is TGTGCCAGCAGCTCCCCCCGGGGGCAGGGGACACATGAGCAGTTCTTC. Amino acid sequence: CASSSPRGQGTHEQFF. The rearrangement links TRBV7-6 to TRBJ2-1; D might be TRBD1 or TRBD2, each matching 6 bases. With 4 bases removed from V and 8 bases from J, the gap between germline ends came to 21 bases. This CDR3 is 16 amino acids long. CDR1 SGHVS and CDR2 FNYEAQ come from the germline V gene.

This rearrangement joins TRBV7-8 to TRBJ2-5; D is unclear. Trimming left V 5 bases short and J 7 bases short, with 17 bases between. The CDR3 length is 14 residues. Looked up from germline, CDR1 is SGHVS and CDR2 is FQNEAQ. The CDR3 nucleotides are TGTGCCAGCAGCCCCCTTCTGTCACTCGGGACCCAGTACTTC. Its translation is CASSPLLSLGTQYF.

This clonotype came up a few times. This may be a read error: a much more frequent sequence differs by one nucleotide. This chain links TRBV7-6 with TRBJ2-5; D is unresolved. The germline V gene encodes CDR1 SGHVS and CDR2 FNYEAQ. V shed 1 base and J shed 0 bases, with 6 bases lying between them. CDR3 length equals 14 residues. The CDR3 nucleotides are TGTGCCAGCAGCTTAGATGTGTACCAAGAGACCCAGTACTTC. Protein product: CASSLDVYQETQYF.

The chain has TRBV6-2 or TRBV6-3 and TRBJ2-7, with TRBD1 as a possible D gene (6 bases). The germline CDR1 and CDR2 sequences are MNHEY and SVGEGT. The CDR3 contains 15 residues. V shed 6 bases and J shed 2 bases, with 17 bases lying between them. CDR3: CASRGTLLLAYEQYF. The DNA of the CDR3 is TGTGCCAGCAGGGGGACACTCCTCCTAGCCTACGAGCAGTACTTC.

The DNA of the CDR3 is TGTGCCAGCATGCCCGGGACTGCTGGAAACACCATATATTTT. Protein product: CASMPGTAGNTIYF. The chain recombines TRBV3-1 with TRBJ1-3, with D possibly TRBD1 on 5 matching bases. There are 14 residues in the CDR3. V shed 7 bases and J shed 2 bases, with 12 bases lying between them. From germline, CDR1 is LGHDT and CDR2 YNNKEL (reference sequence).

In the case of this clonotype: Relative to the germline gene, one junction end is altered; a read error may explain this. The chain joins TRBV7-2 to TRBJ1-5; TRBD1 is a possible D gene (5 bases). The CDR3 contains 20 residues. Per the germline V gene, CDR1 is SGHTA and CDR2 is FQGNSA. This chain's CDR3 is CAISLVGLGHGLVSNQPQHF. The DNA for the CDR3 is TGTGCCATCAGCTTAGTGGGCCTCGGACATGGCCTGGTTAGCAATCAGCCCCAGCATTTT.

V gene TRBV7-2 combines with J gene TRBJ2-1; 11 positions match TRBD2. There are 15 residues in the CDR3. V lost 6 bases and J lost 6; bases outside the gene matches: 7. Germline CDR1 and CDR2: SGHTA and FQGNSA. The CDR3 DNA sequence: TGTGCCAGCAGGGTAGCGGGAGGGCCCAGCAATGAGCAGTTCTTC. Its protein is CASRVAGGPSNEQFF. The entire variable domain, with the rest obtained from reference TRBV7-2 and TRBJ2-1, is as follows: GAGVSQSPSNKVTEKGKDVELRCDPISGHTALYWYRQSLGQGLEFLIYFQGNSAPDKSGLPSDRFSAERTGGSVSTLTIQRTQQEDSAVYLCASRVAGGPSNEQFFGPGTRLTVL.

This CDR3 is CASSRQGASTEAFF. The CDR3 bases are TGTGCCAGCAGCCGACAGGGGGCGTCGACTGAAGCTTTCTTT. The V call is TRBV7-9, the J call TRBJ1-1; 10 nucleotides align to TRBD1. The length of the CDR3 is 14 residues. Trimming cost V 5 bases and J 5 bases; bases outside gene matches: 5. Germline loops: CDR1 SEHNR, CDR2 FQNEAQ (reference sequence).

J is TRBJ2-7 and V is TRBV7-2; no clear D gene. CDR3 length: 15 residues. Per the germline V gene, CDR1 is SGHTA and CDR2 is FQGNSA. Trimming removed 6 bases at V and 2 bases at J, with 17 bases between. The CDR3 spells CASSHTTLGTYEQYF. Written as DNA, the CDR3 is TGTGCCAGCAGTCATACAACGCTAGGAACCTACGAGCAGTACTTC.

The rearrangement joins TRBV6-6 to TRBJ1-2; TRBD1 might be the D (5 bases). Trimming removed 2 bases from V and 5 bases from J, with 15 bases in between. The CDR3 extends over 15 amino acids. Germline V CDR1 and CDR2: MNHNY, SVGAGI (reference sequence). For the CDR3, the DNA is TGTGCCAGCAGTTACGAACAGGAGTTTGGTTATGGCTACACCTTC. Protein: CASSYEQEFGYGYTF.

The chain carries TRBV19 and TRBJ1-5; possibly TRBD1 for D (6 bases). CDR3 size: 15 residues. Germline V gene data show CDR1 as LNHDA and CDR2 as SQIVND (reference sequence). The V gene lost 5 bases and the J gene lost 6 bases, with 17 bases spanning the gap. The CDR3 bases are TGTGCCAGTAGTGTCATCCAGACAGGCCCTCAGCCCCAGCATTTT. Residues: CASSVIQTGPQPQHF.

This CDR3 reads CSKRETDTQYF. CDR3 bases: TGCAGCAAAAGGGAGACAGATACGCAGTATTTT. V and J are TRBV29-1 and TRBJ2-3, with D possibly TRBD2 on 5 matching bases. This CDR3 region has 11 residues. V dropped 8 bases and J dropped 3 bases, with 9 bases sitting between them. Germline CDR1 and CDR2: SQVTM and ANQGSEA.

This clonotype was detected a few times. The chain is built from TRBV4-2 and TRBJ1-6, with D tentatively TRBD1 (5 bases). This CDR3 has 13 amino acids. Between the trimmed V and J ends, which lost 6 bases and 10 bases, there was a span of 13 bases. Germline loops: CDR1 LGHNA, CDR2 YNFKEQ. The CDR3 loop is CASRSGPGSPLHF. Here the CDR3 DNA reads TGTGCCAGCAGGAGTGGACCAGGGTCACCCCTCCACTTT.